This T cell receptor beta chain was retrieved from a study of T cells in Graves' hyperthyroidism and ophthalmopathy. This clonotype was observed a few times. Antigen unknown. Authors of the study amplified TCR beta CDR3 regions from RNA transcripts. In the first-round RT-PCR of the TCR CDR3, the HTBI primer set was used. From the multiplex PCR reads, TCRdb called clonotypes with MiXCR, one entry per CDR3 protein. This table holds under 350,000 distinct CDR3 sequences, roughly an eighth found once. Lactation, pregnancy, other autoimmune disease or uncontrolled infection excluded patients. Overall study results and limits: Most clonotypes that expanded in the thyroid above 0.001 also showed up in blood.

V was shortened by 6 bases and J by 0 bases, with 11 bases between the two germline ends. CDR1 is SQVTM, CDR2 ANQGSEA, per germline. CDR3 length equals 13 residues. The genes are TRBV29-1 and TRBJ1-2; weak D call: TRBD1 (5 bases). This clonotype was obtained from a woman aged 40 to 55 with Graves' ophthalmopathy. The sequenced sample was blood. In DNA form, the CDR3 reads TGCAGCGTCAGACAGCCGACTAACTATGGCTACACCTTC. Its protein is CSVRQPTNYGYTF.